This entry concerns a single TCR beta chain. Its antigen is as yet unknown. cDNA synthesis used the whole RNA isolate, giving expressed TCRB sequences. Profiling relied on immunoSEQ multiplex PCR, and the TCRdb table lists in-frame clones only, not all of them. The sample includes fewer than 450,000 clones, about 13% of them seen just once. This sample was taken from a study of beta chain features in type 1 diabetes. This CDR3 spans 15 amino acids. CDR1 and CDR2 (germline): MNHEY, SMNVEV (reference sequence). Trimming took 5 bases from V and 7 from J, leaving 21 bases between them. Every donor provided one heparinised blood draw, which averaged about 110 mL. Cells sorted by CD45RO/CCR7/CD25/CD127/CD95/CD27 comprised CD4+ naive, central memory, regulatory and stem cell-like memory cells. Study-wide results and limits: In patients and controls equally, PCR might favor templates that are shorter. TCRB CDR3 length was moderately but significantly reduced in all four CD4+ subsets of Type 1 diabetes patients.

The sequence was collected from a woman younger than 35 with type 1 diabetes. Sequenced input: naive CD4+ T cells from blood. The chain carries TRBV27 and TRBJ2-7, with D possibly TRBD1 on 8 matching bases. CDR3 loop: CASSTPYRGRGEQYF. The DNA of the CDR3 is TGTGCCAGCAGTACCCCATACAGGGGGAGGGGTGAGCAGTACTTC.